This T cell receptor (beta chain) appears in the sequencing data of a study of T-cell memory formation after mild COVID-19. Study-level information: Largely donor-specific TCR clusters were found.

Findings and caveats of the study: Contracting CD8+ clones were enriched in EMRA, CD4+ mainly in CM and EM. Pre-infection memory held some responding clones, suggesting pre-existing cross-reactive T cells responded.

This clonotype showed up just a few times. Its target is not known. There are 14 residues in the CDR3. Germline CDR1 and CDR2: MNHEY and SMNVEV (reference sequence). The V end was cut by 3 bases, the J end by 3 bases, with 8 bases between. Researchers used 5'RACE with constant-segment primers to make TCR alpha and TCR beta cDNA libraries that carry sample barcodes and UMIs. TCRdb reprocessed the 5' RACE reads with MiXCR, giving one entry per CDR3 protein. The sample lists a few hundred thousand distinct CDR3 sequences, less than 9.5% seen once, with 20% to 25% in the top ten. The receptor comes from a man between 18 and 35 years old who had mild COVID-19 (a few samples of this study predate the infection). Cell type and time point are not known. Material: PBMCs or a T cell subset sorted from them (not recorded which). The chain employs TRBV27 and TRBJ1-4, with D perhaps matching TRBD1 (5 bases). The CDR3: CASSFVGANEKLFF. CDR3 DNA sequence: TGTGCCAGCAGTTTCGTGGGGGCTAATGAAAAACTGTTTTTT.